These T cell receptor beta chains were read from a single sample in a study of OX40 agonist ivuxolimab in advanced cancers. The repertoire was sequenced with immunoSEQ multiplex PCR; TCRdb's copy has only in-frame clones and lacks some. The top ten hold around 0.84% of the sample, which has about 33,000 clones, more than 70% seen once. This sample comprised CD4+ or CD8+ T cells sorted from blood, obtained in a trial of the OX40 agonist ivuxolimab. The receptors stem from an adult with an advanced solid tumor such as melanoma, head and neck, liver or kidney cancer. The CDR3 runs from the conserved cysteine through the conserved F or W. D genes are given only for firm matches. Where a row states a size, it is once, few, many or the class of an expanded clone; other rows omit it.

d_gene	j_gene	v_gene	abundance	CDR3aa	CDR3nt
TRBD1	TRBJ2-1	TRBV5-6	-	CASSRHSGTVAYNEQFF	TGTGCCAGCAGCCGACATTCCGGGACAGTCGCCTACAATGAGCAGTTCTTC
-	TRBJ2-3	TRBV4-3	-	CASSQTTSDTQYF	TGCGCCAGCAGCCAAACAACTAGCGATACGCAGTATTTT
-	TRBJ2-5	TRBV7-2	-	CASSRGLQETQYF	TGTGCCAGCAGCCGAGGCCTCCAAGAGACCCAGTACTTC
-	TRBJ1-4	TRBV4-3	-	CASRPTGLTEKLFF	TGCGCCAGCAGGCCTACAGGGTTGACTGAAAAACTGTTTTTT
-	TRBJ1-1	TRBV29-1	-	CSVGGGMNTEAFF	TGCAGCGTTGGGGGGGGCATGAACACTGAAGCTTTCTTT
-	TRBJ1-4	TRBV28	-	CASSFRDGDEKLFF	TGTGCCAGCAGCTTCAGGGATGGGGATGAAAAACTGTTTTTT
TRBD2	TRBJ2-1	TRBV6-5	-	CASSYGGGPYNEQFF	TGTGCCAGCAGTTACGGCGGGGGGCCCTACAATGAGCAGTTCTTC
-	TRBJ2-2	TRBV30	-	CAWRAMGTGELFF	TGTGCCTGGAGGGCCATGGGCACCGGGGAGCTGTTTTTT
-	TRBJ2-2	TRBV2	-	CASSEFNTGELFF	TGTGCCAGCAGTGAGTTTAACACCGGGGAGCTGTTTTTT
-	TRBJ1-1	TRBV5-1	-	CASSLAQSRVNTEAFF	TGCGCCAGCAGCTTGGCACAGTCGCGAGTGAACACTGAAGCTTTCTTT
-	TRBJ1-4	TRBV25-1	-	CASSYTGGEKLFF	TGTGCCAGCAGTTATACAGGCGGTGAAAAACTGTTTTTT
-	TRBJ2-7	TRBV27	-	CASSLSGRSHLEQYF	TGTGCCAGCAGTTTATCGGGCAGGAGCCACCTCGAGCAGTACTTC
TRBD1	TRBJ1-1	TRBV5-5	-	CASSFRQGQGNTEAFF	TGTGCCAGCAGCTTTCGACAGGGTCAGGGGAACACTGAAGCTTTCTTT
TRBD1	TRBJ2-3	TRBV30	-	CAWSMGQGSTDTQYF	TGTGCCTGGAGTATGGGACAGGGGTCCACAGATACGCAGTATTTT
-	TRBJ2-1	TRBV23-1	-	CASSQGPALDDNEQFF	TGCGCCAGCAGTCAAGGACCGGCCCTCGACGATAATGAGCAGTTCTTC
-	TRBJ2-3	TRBV6-5	-	CASSSAYTDTQYF	TGTGCCAGCAGTTCCGCCTATACAGATACGCAGTATTTT
-	TRBJ2-3	TRBV30	-	CAWSVRAGYTDTQYF	TGTGCCTGGAGTGTACGGGCGGGCTACACAGATACGCAGTATTTT
-	TRBJ1-2	TRBV15	once	CATSIGFGGGYTF	TGTGCCACCAGCATTGGGTTTGGGGGCGGCTACACCTTC
TRBD1	TRBJ1-6	TRBV5-6	-	CASSPGQGMGSPLHF	TGTGCCAGCAGCCCGGGACAGGGGATGGGGTCACCCCTCCACTTT
TRBD1	TRBJ2-3	TRBV10-1	-	CASSARQGAAADTQYF	TGCGCCAGCAGTGCGAGGCAGGGGGCGGCTGCAGATACGCAGTATTTT
-	TRBJ2-7	TRBV5-1	-	CASSLSTGLSYEQYF	TGCGCCAGCAGCTTATCTACGGGCCTCTCCTACGAGCAGTACTTT
-	TRBJ1-2	TRBV19	-	CASSTGPGTSNGYTF	TGTGCCAGTAGTACCGGACCGGGAACTTCGAATGGCTACACCTTC
-	TRBJ1-2	TRBV2	-	CASSVDSANYGYTF	TGTGCCAGCAGTGTAGACAGCGCTAACTATGGCTACACCTTC
TRBD2	TRBJ2-1	TRBV10-3	-	CAISGRTLGLAGASEQFF	TGTGCCATCAGTGGAAGAACTTTAGGGCTAGCGGGAGCAAGTGAGCAGTTCTTC
TRBD1	TRBJ2-3	TRBV9	-	CASSVVPLGQGGTDTQYF	TGTGCCAGCAGCGTAGTCCCCTTGGGACAGGGAGGGACAGATACGCAGTATTTT
-	TRBJ2-3	TRBV11-2	-	CASSLLRTDTQYF	TGTGCCAGCAGCTTATTACGCACAGATACGCAGTATTTT
TRBD2	TRBJ2-1	TRBV5-8	-	CASVLTSGINDEQFF	TGTGCCAGCGTTCTGACTAGCGGGATCAACGATGAGCAGTTCTTC
-	TRBJ1-2	TRBV29-1	-	CSVEWQANYGYTF	TGCAGCGTTGAGTGGCAGGCTAACTATGGCTACACCTTC
-	TRBJ1-4	TRBV5-1	few	CASSFGQNEKLFF	TGCGCCAGCAGCTTCGGACAGAATGAAAAACTGTTTTTT
-	TRBJ1-6	TRBV7-3	once	CASSAGDWNSPLHF	TGTGCCAGCAGTGCAGGGGACTGGAATTCACCCCTCCACTTT
-	TRBJ2-5	TRBV23-1	-	CASSHSQNRRQEQETQYF	TGCGCCAGCAGTCACTCCCAGAACCGGAGACAGGAACAAGAGACCCAGTACTTC
TRBD1	TRBJ1-2	TRBV27	-	CASSPSPTRGLGYTF	TGTGCCAGCAGTCCTAGTCCAACCAGGGGGCTAGGCTACACCTTC
-	TRBJ1-2	TRBV19	-	CASNDRFRGYTF	TGTGCCAGTAACGACAGGTTCCGAGGCTACACCTTC
-	TRBJ1-4	TRBV5-8	-	CASNPVREKLFF	TGTGCCAGCAACCCCGTCAGGGAAAAACTGTTTTTT
-	TRBJ2-3	TRBV2	-	CASSGSFTDTQYF	TGTGCCAGCAGTGGCAGTTTCACAGATACGCAGTATTTT
TRBD1	TRBJ2-5	TRBV5-4	-	CASSNPTGGGETQYF	TGTGCCAGCAGCAACCCGACAGGGGGCGGAGAGACCCAGTACTTC
TRBD1	TRBJ1-1	TRBV28	few	CASSNQGVVRAFF	TGTGCCAGCAGTAACCAGGGGGTGGTCAGGGCTTTCTTT
TRBD1	TRBJ1-2	TRBV7-3	-	CASSLTGGDGYTF	TGTGCCAGCAGCTTAACAGGGGGCGATGGCTACACCTTC
-	TRBJ1-2	TRBV19	-	CASSDRGRRLGDGYTF	TGTGCCAGTAGTGATCGGGGACGGAGGCTTGGTGATGGCTACACCTTC
-	TRBJ1-1	TRBV10-3	-	CAISNPGHQNTEAFF	TGTGCCATCAGTAATCCGGGACACCAGAACACTGAAGCTTTCTTT
-	TRBJ1-2	TRBV27	-	CASSLGGRTHYGYTF	TGTGCCAGCAGTTTAGGTGGGAGGACACACTATGGCTACACCTTC
-	TRBJ2-7	TRBV4-3	-	CASSQTTKGSYEQYF	TGCGCCAGCAGCCAAACCACCAAAGGGTCCTACGAGCAGTACTTC
TRBD2	TRBJ2-7	TRBV5-1	-	CASSPRTSGEQYF	TGCGCCAGCAGCCCCAGGACTAGTGGCGAGCAGTACTTC
TRBD2	TRBJ2-1	TRBV4-1	-	CASSHSGVAGEQFF	TGCGCCAGCAGCCACAGCGGGGTCGCAGGTGAGCAGTTCTTC
-	TRBJ1-1	TRBV7-9	few	CASSLGSWNTEAFF	TGTGCCAGCAGCTTGGGCAGTTGGAACACTGAAGCTTTCTTT
TRBD1	TRBJ2-7	TRBV4-2	-	CASSQLTGGYEQYF	TGTGCCAGCAGCCAATTAACAGGGGGCTACGAGCAGTACTTC
TRBD2	TRBJ2-7	TRBV27	-	CARGRGDPAGYEQYF	TGTGCCAGGGGGCGGGGGGACCCAGCGGGCTACGAGCAGTACTTC
TRBD1	TRBJ2-3	TRBV29-1	-	CSVGQGLGTDTQYF	TGCAGCGTGGGACAGGGGTTGGGCACAGATACGCAGTATTTT
-	TRBJ2-3	TRBV6-6	-	CASGDSTDTQYF	TGTGCCAGCGGGGACAGCACAGATACGCAGTATTTT
-	TRBJ2-2	TRBV10-3	-	CAISEPKGGNTGELFF	TGTGCCATCAGTGAGCCTAAGGGCGGGAACACCGGGGAGCTGTTTTTT
-	TRBJ2-7	TRBV30	-	CAWSDYEQYF	TGTGCCTGGTCAGACTACGAGCAGTACTTC
-	TRBJ2-2	TRBV7-6	-	CASSLAAGANTGELFF	TGTGCCAGCAGCTTAGCGGCAGGCGCGAACACCGGGGAGCTGTTTTTT
-	TRBJ2-2	TRBV28	-	CASSFGAGELFF	TGTGCCAGCAGTTTTGGGGCCGGGGAGCTGTTTTTT
TRBD2	TRBJ2-2	TRBV6-5	-	CASSSRAGGPTGELFF	TGTGCCAGCAGTTCTCGGGCGGGGGGGCCCACCGGGGAGCTGTTTTTT
TRBD2	TRBJ2-3	TRBV7-9	-	CASSLSLRASGRLDTQYF	TGTGCCAGCAGCTTATCCCTGAGGGCTAGCGGGAGACTAGATACGCAGTATTTT
TRBD2	TRBJ2-3	TRBV7-9	-	CAVGRTSGSDTQYF	TGTGCCGTTGGCCGGACTAGCGGCTCAGATACGCAGTATTTT